Listed below are T cell receptor beta chains from one sample, sequenced in a study of CD8+CD57+ T cells in acquired aplastic anemia. MiXCR, applied by TCRdb to the reads, yields one record per CDR3 protein. The sample includes about 260,000 distinct CDR3 sequences, 82% of them seen just once. Sequenced input: sorted CD4+, CD8+, or CD8+CD57+ T cells (not recorded which) from PBMCs. Every receptor here comes from a human donor with aplastic anemia. Both conserved end residues are part of each CDR3. Each record gives: V gene, clone size, J gene, D gene, CDR3 protein, CDR3 DNA. The D gene is left open where the match is weak. Clone size is not always given. Where it is, it says once, few, many or a class for expanded clones.

>TRBV20-1|.|TRBJ2-5|TRBD1
CSARGRGQQETQYF
TGCAGTGCTAGAGGCAGGGGGCAGCAAGAGACCCAGTACTTC
>TRBV5-4|.|TRBJ2-5|.
CATSGAYNQETQYF
TGTGCCACCAGTGGTGCGTACAACCAAGAGACCCAGTACTTC
>TRBV12-5|.|TRBJ1-6|.
CARNGGEGGYNSPLHF
TGTGCTCGTAATGGGGGGGAGGGCGGCTATAATTCACCCCTCCACTTT
>TRBV7-9|.|TRBJ2-4|.
CANEVAAYIQYF
TGTGCCAACGAAGTAGCTGCGTACATTCAGTACTTC
>TRBV9|.|TRBJ2-5|.
CASSDGSDTQYFETQYF
.
>TRBV11-3|few|TRBJ2-1|.
CASSLGGADGQDEQFF
TGTGCCAGCAGCTTGGGGGGCGCAGACGGTCAGGATGAGCAGTTCTTC
>TRBV7-8|.|TRBJ2-3|.
CASSLGPSGADTQF
TGTGCCAGCAGCCTCGGTCCCAGTGGGGCAGATACGCAGTTT
>TRBV10-3|few|TRBJ1-1|.
CAIRQGAFTEAFF
TGTGCCATCAGACAAGGGGCATTCACTGAAGCTTTCTTT
>TRBV7-9|.|TRBJ2-2|.
CASSQDGGSVTGELFF
TGTGCCAGCAGCCAAGATGGGGGCAGCGTAACCGGGGAGCTGTTTTTT
>TRBV4-2|.|TRBJ2-3|TRBD2
CASSLEVAGGTDTQYF
TGTGCCAGCAGCCTTGAGGTAGCGGGGGGCACAGATACGCAGTATTTT
>TRBV9|.|TRBJ2-3|.
CASSVAGCPDPQYF
TGTGCCAGCAGCGTAGCGGGCTGTCCCGATCCGCAGTATTTT
>TRBV7-4|.|TRBJ1-6|.
CASSCGLAGGPSEHF
TGTGCCAGCAGCTGCGGACTAGCGGGGGGACCATCCGAGCACTTT
>TRBV4-3|few|TRBJ2-7|.
CASSQDTNYEQYF
TGCGCCAGCAGCCAAGACACCAATTACGAGCAGTACTTC
>TRBV9|.|TRBJ1-1|.
CASSVGGAGDTEAFF
TGTGCCAGCAGCGTAGGGGGGGCTGGGGACACTGAAGCTTTCTTT
>TRBV7-8|.|TRBJ2-5|.
CASSLACGQDTQYF
TGTGCCAGCAGCTTAGCCTGCGGTCAAGATACGCAGTACTTC
>TRBV11-2|.|TRBJ2-1|.
CASSPMGGNGQDEQFF
TGTGCCAGCAGCCCAATGGGCGGAAACGGTCAGGATGAGCAGTTCTTC
>TRBV9|.|TRBJ2-3|TRBD2
CASSAGTSGSGDTQYF
TGTGCCAGCAGCGCCGGGACTAGCGGGAGCGGAGATACGCAGTATTTT
>TRBV7-8|.|TRBJ1-1|.
CASSLDGAPDTEYFF
TGTGCCAGCAGCTTAGATGGAGCTCCGGATACTGAGTATTTCTTT
>TRBV15|once|TRBJ2-7|.
CATSKGSDHDAQYF
TGTGCCACCAGCAAAGGGTCAGACCACGACGCCCAGTACTTC
>TRBV7-9|.|TRBJ2-3|.
CASSLAAYEQYFGF
.
>TRBV9|.|TRBJ2-3|.
CASSVEGRQAYTYF
TGTGCCAGCAGCGTAGAAGGAAGACAGGCTTACACTTATTTT
>TRBV7-8|.|TRBJ2-3|.
CASSLPGDLETQYF
TGTGCCAGCAGCTTACCAGGGGATTTGGAGACCCAGTACTTT
>TRBV6-5|.|TRBJ2-1|.
CASSPIASSSYNEQFF
TGTGCCAGCTCACCGATAGCATCGAGCTCCTACAATGAGCAGTTCTTC
>TRBV9|.|TRBJ1-2|.
CASSVNDEQLLEGYTF
TGTGCCAGCAGCGTAAACGATGAGCAGCTCTTAGAGGGCTACACCTTC
>TRBV15|many|TRBJ2-4|TRBD1
CATSRGRTGGADIQYF
TGTGCCACCAGCAGAGGCCGGACAGGGGGCGCGGACATTCAGTACTTC
>TRBV7-8|.|TRBJ2-2|TRBD1
CASSFHPDGTGLSFF
TGTGCCAGCAGCTTTCATCCAGACGGGACAGGCCTTTCGTTTTTT